This T cell receptor beta chain comes out of a study of T cell responses to AZD1222 COVID-19 vaccine. Study at large: The analysis combined second doses at about 4 or about 12 weeks.

Sequenced by immunoSEQ multiplex PCR; TCRdb stores in-frame clones only, minus some. The data contain roughly 100,000 clones, roughly 86% of them singletons. Findings and limits, study-wide: White British donors predominated, females outnumbered males, and clonal diversity was possibly underestimated. AZD1222 recipients seropositive at baseline numbered only six or seven.

Trimming cost V 5 bases and J 4 bases; bases outside gene matches: 11. The CDR3 extends over 16 amino acids. Germline V lookup: CDR1 SNHLY, CDR2 FYNNEI. About this clone: Its antigen is still unknown.

This TCR came from an adult in good health. This rearrangement joins TRBV2 to TRBJ1-5; 7 bases line up with TRBD1. Sequencing used peripheral blood, obtained on day 0 of AZD1222 vaccination. The CDR3, as DNA: TGTGCCAGCAGTCCTATGCCGGGACAGCCGAATCAGCCCCAGCATTTT. Translated: CASSPMPGQPNQPQHF.